This passage covers 2 T cell receptor beta chains from one sample sequenced in a study of cytomegalovirus exposure and HLA in healthy donors. This PCR relied on a set of 60 Vbeta primers and 13 Jbeta primers. Profiling relied on immunoSEQ multiplex PCR, and the TCRdb table lists in-frame clones only, not all of them. The sample has over 150,000 clones, 70% to 75% seen once. The material sequenced was PBMCs. These receptors came from a male donor in good health and CMV-seronegative.

V and J are TRBV4-2 and TRBJ2-3; a weak D match, TRBD1 (5 bases). Germline V CDR1 and CDR2: LGHNA, YNFKEQ. The CDR3 consists of 15 residues. V dropped 0 bases and J dropped 6 bases, with 13 bases sitting between them. The CDR3 sequence: CASSQEVRVGDTQYF. The CDR3 nucleotides read TGTGCCAGCAGCCAAGAGGTCAGGGTGGGTGATACGCAGTATTTT.

The chain is built from TRBV9 and TRBJ1-1, with a possible D match to TRBD1 (5 bases). The CDR3 is made up of 15 amino acids. The germline V and J ends were trimmed by 1 base and 3 bases, with 13 bases remaining between them. The germline CDR1 and CDR2 sequences are SGDLS and YYNGEE. The CDR3 protein is CASSVFGGIDTEAFF. CDR3 DNA: TGTGCCAGCAGCGTATTCGGGGGTATAGACACTGAAGCTTTCTTT.